These 27 T cell receptor beta chains share one sample of origin, sequenced in a study of blood T cell repertoires in COVID-19. Sequencing was performed with immunoSEQ multiplex PCR; in TCRdb, only in-frame clones are kept and a portion is missing. The sample records 75,000 to 100,000 clones, 65% to 90% being singletons. Input material: peripheral blood. These receptor sequences come from a man at least 80 years old with acute or convalescent COVID-19.

This clone was found once. V is TRBV28 and J is TRBJ2-3, with D possibly being TRBD2 (7 bases). Germline assignment: CDR1 MDHEN and CDR2 SYDVKM. This CDR3 is built from 13 residues. Written as DNA, the CDR3 is TGTGCTTCCCTGGGGGGAGGGGGAGATACGCAGTATTTT. Translation: CASLGGGGDTQYF.

This clone appeared once. The chain joins TRBV7-8 to TRBJ2-1; D perhaps matches TRBD1 (6 bases). The CDR3 is 16 amino acids. Trimming shortened V by 5 bases and J by 0 bases, and 14 bases separated the two germline ends. The germline gives CDR1 SGHVS, CDR2 FQNEAQ. The CDR3 here is CASSQTTGSSYNEQFF. The CDR3 DNA sequence: TGTGCCAGCAGCCAGACGACAGGTAGCTCCTACAATGAGCAGTTCTTC.

The chain links TRBV6-5 to TRBJ2-2, with D maybe TRBD2 (5 bases). The CDR3 loop spans 15 amino acids. Germline CDR1 is MNHEY and CDR2 is SVGAGI. Trimming took 8 bases from V and 0 from J, leaving 13 bases between them. The chain's CDR3 is CASQEAIANTGELFF. The CDR3 nucleotides read TGTGCCAGCCAGGAGGCGATCGCGAACACCGGGGAGCTGTTTTTT.

J is TRBJ2-2 and V is TRBV14; 8 positions agree with TRBD2. Germline V gene data show CDR1 as SGHDN and CDR2 as FVKESK. This CDR3 spans 14 amino acids. J was trimmed by 4 bases and V by 4 bases; bases with no gene match: 2. CDR3 coding DNA: TGTGCCAGCAGCCCCCGGGAGGGCACCGGGGAGCTGTTTTTT. Encoded protein: CASSPREGTGELFF.

V is TRBV10-2 and J is TRBJ2-7; possible D gene TRBD1, 5 bases. V was clipped by 3 bases and J by 0 bases, with 12 bases between them. Germline CDR1 WSHSY, CDR2 SAAADI. CDR3 length: 15 amino acids. The CDR3 DNA follows: TGCGCCAGCAGTGATTGGGGCCGAATCTCCTACGAGCAGTACTTC. Translation gives CASSDWGRISYEQYF.

The sample holds a few counts of this clone. The rearrangement links TRBV19 to TRBJ2-2, with TRBD1 matching over 9 bases. From germline, CDR1 is LNHDA and CDR2 SQIVND (reference sequence). The CDR3 consists of 15 residues. Germline trimming cut 7 bases from V and 2 bases from J; bases unmatched to any gene: 5. DNA of the CDR3: TGTGCCAGTATTCGAACAGGGGGCAACACCGGGGAGCTGTTTTTT. As protein: CASIRTGGNTGELFF.

V is TRBV28 and J is TRBJ1-6; 9 bases fit TRBD1. CDR3 length equals 15 residues. Per the germline V gene, CDR1 is MDHEN and CDR2 is SYDVKM. Trimming removed 0 bases from V and 11 bases from J; junction bases left unmatched: 5. CDR3 region: CASSLWGQGGPPLHF. DNA for the CDR3: TGTGCCAGCAGTTTATGGGGACAGGGTGGTCCACCCCTCCACTTT.

The chain employs TRBV7-2 and TRBJ2-7; D perhaps matches TRBD1 (6 bases). This CDR3 is 14 amino acids long. Germline CDR1 SGHTA, CDR2 FQGNSA. Deletions cut 5 bases from V and 2 bases from J, with 13 bases between. CDR3 region: CASSLRTATYEQYF. The CDR3 DNA is TGTGCCAGCAGCCTAAGGACAGCTACCTACGAGCAGTACTTC.

This clone was recorded a few times. A read error may account for a junction end that differs from germline. The J gene is TRBJ2-1, the V gene TRBV6-2 or TRBV6-3; 7 nucleotides match TRBD2. The CDR3 has 18 residues. Germline V CDR1 and CDR2: MNHEY, SVGEGT. CDR3 DNA: TGTGCCAGCAGCTACTTTGGCCGGGACTACAACTCCTACAATGAGCAGTTCTTC. Its translation is CASSYFGRDYNSYNEQFF.

The rearrangement uses TRBV28 and TRBJ1-6; no definite D call. Germline V lookup: CDR1 MDHEN, CDR2 SYDVKM. Trimming took 2 bases from V and 8 from J, leaving 13 bases between them. The CDR3 extends over 15 amino acids. The CDR3 coding sequence is TGTGCCAGCAGTTTACCTAGCAGGATAGATTCACCCCTCCACTTT. It translates to CASSLPSRIDSPLHF. Combining the CDR3 with reference TRBV28 and TRBJ1-6 gives the whole variable domain DVKVTQSSRYLVKRTGEKVFLECVQDMDHENMFWYRQDPGLGLRLIYFSYDVKMKEKGDIPEGYSVSREKKERFSLILESASTNQTSMYLCASSLPSRIDSPLHFGNGTRLTVT.

The chain joins TRBV11-2 to TRBJ2-3; 11 bases are a match to TRBD1. This CDR3 has 15 amino acids. Germline V gene data show CDR1 as SGHAT and CDR2 as FQNNGV. The V and J ends lost 1 base and 5 bases, in that order; junction bases with no gene match: 2. CDR3 sequence: CASSLGTGGVDTQYF. CDR3 sequence (DNA): TGTGCCAGCAGCTTAGGGACAGGGGGCGTAGATACGCAGTATTTT.

V gene TRBV19 combines with J gene TRBJ1-2; D remains ambiguous. In germline, CDR1 is LNHDA, CDR2 SQIVND (reference sequence). The V end was cut by 4 bases, the J end by 5 bases, with 5 bases between. The CDR3 spans 11 residues. The CDR3 coding sequence is TGTGCCAGTAGTACCCTGTATGGCTACACCTTC. Amino acid sequence: CASSTLYGYTF.

The chain carries TRBV5-6 and TRBJ2-2; 9 nucleotides match TRBD2. The CDR3 has 15 amino acids. Losses at the gene ends were 4 bases for V and 6 bases for J; bases not matched to a gene: 7. Germline values: CDR1 SGHDT, CDR2 YYEEEE. The CDR3 sequence is CASSRLAVLAGELFF. The CDR3 nucleotides are TGTGCCAGCAGCAGACTAGCGGTCCTGGCCGGGGAGCTGTTTTTT.

This clone was counted a single time. The chain carries TRBV28 and TRBJ1-5, with D maybe TRBD1 (6 bases). The V gene lost 3 bases and the J gene lost 6 bases, with 12 bases spanning the gap. This CDR3 is built from 14 residues. Germline V gene sequence: CDR1 MDHEN, CDR2 SYDVKM. In DNA form, the CDR3 reads TGTGCCAGCAGTTTTCGGGGGGCCGGTCAGCCCCAGCATTTT. As protein: CASSFRGAGQPQHF.

This chain joins TRBV27 and TRBJ2-5; TRBD1 matches 9 bases. This CDR3 is built from 15 residues. With 2 bases clipped from V and 4 bases from J, the junction kept 5 bases outside the gene matches. Germline CDR1 MNHEY, CDR2 SMNVEV (reference sequence). CDR3 protein: CASSLGQGFRETQYF. CDR3 in DNA: TGTGCCAGCAGTTTAGGACAGGGGTTTAGAGAGACCCAGTACTTC.

V is TRBV7-2 and J is TRBJ2-7, with D tentatively TRBD2 (5 bases). CDR3 size: 18 residues. V was clipped by 0 bases and J by 2 bases, with 20 bases between them. Germline-derived CDR1 and CDR2 are SGHTA and FQGNSA. CDR3 in DNA: TGTGCCAGCAGCTTAGCCCCTACTAGTCTCGTGAGAACCTACGAGCAGTACTTC. It encodes CASSLAPTSLVRTYEQYF.

This clone appeared a single time. The V gene is TRBV6-5, the J gene TRBJ2-1; D gene uncertain. The germline V gene has CDR1 MNHEY and CDR2 SVGAGI. The CDR3 consists of 13 residues. The V end lost 5 bases, the J end lost 3 bases, and 8 bases lay between the germline ends. The CDR3 spells CASSRDYYNEQFF. DNA for the CDR3: TGTGCCAGCAGTCGCGATTACTACAATGAGCAGTTCTTC.

The chain combines TRBV7-8 with TRBJ2-7, with TRBD2 identical over 12 bases. The ends lost 2 bases at V and 2 bases at J; junction bases unmatched: 4. The CDR3 is made up of 16 amino acids. The germline V gene has CDR1 SGHVS and CDR2 FQNEAQ. DNA for the CDR3: TGTGCCAGCAGCTTAAGTCCTAGCGGGAGGGCCTACGAGCAGTACTTC. Translated, it gives CASSLSPSGRAYEQYF.

The chain links TRBV7-3 to TRBJ2-6; D is unresolved. V shed 4 bases and J shed 0 bases, with 7 bases lying between them. Germline CDR1 is SGHTA and CDR2 is FQGTGA. This CDR3 comprises 15 residues. DNA of the CDR3: TGTGCCAGCAGCTCAGGCGCCTCTGGGGCCAACGTCCTGACTTTC. Its protein product is CASSSGASGANVLTF. Together with reference TRBV7-3 and TRBJ2-6, the CDR3 gives the full variable domain: GAGVSQTPSNKVTEKGKYVELRCDPISGHTALYWYRQSLGQGPEFLIYFQGTGAADDSGLPNDRFFAVRPEGSVSTLKIQRTERGDSAVYLCASSSGASGANVLTFGAGSRLTVL.

The V and J genes are TRBV5-1 and TRBJ2-1, with D perhaps TRBD1 (6 bases). V was shortened by 4 bases and J by 3 bases, with 14 bases between the two germline ends. The CDR3 runs 15 residues. Germline-derived CDR1 and CDR2 are SGHRS and YFSETQ. CDR3 amino acids: CASSPPLDSYNEQFF. The CDR3 DNA reads as TGCGCCAGCAGCCCCCCCTTGGACAGCTACAATGAGCAGTTCTTC.

This chain connects TRBV7-2 to TRBJ1-4, with a tentative D call TRBD1 (6 bases). V lost 5 bases, J lost 4 bases, and 14 bases lay in between. Per the germline V gene, CDR1 is SGHTA and CDR2 is FQGNSA. The CDR3 has 15 amino acids. The CDR3 spells CASSLSRGFNEKLFF. The CDR3 DNA sequence: TGTGCCAGCAGCCTATCCAGGGGATTTAATGAAAAACTGTTTTTT. The full variable domain, with the rest looked up from reference TRBV7-2 and TRBJ1-4, is GAGVSQSPSNKVTEKGKDVELRCDPISGHTALYWYRQSLGQGLEFLIYFQGNSAPDKSGLPSDRFSAERTGGSVSTLTIQRTQQEDSAVYLCASSLSRGFNEKLFFGSGTQLSVL.

The chain employs TRBV5-1 and TRBJ2-1; 11 nucleotides line up with TRBD2. Trimming at V came to 3 bases and at J to 7 bases, leaving 6 bases not matched to a gene. The CDR3 totals 15 residues. In germline, CDR1 is SGHRS, CDR2 YFSETQ. The CDR3 coding sequence is TGCGCCAGCAGCTCTGGACTAGCGGGTTTAAATGAGCAGTTCTTC. Translated, it gives CASSSGLAGLNEQFF.

V gene TRBV30 combines with J gene TRBJ2-5, with 10 bases aligning to TRBD2. J was trimmed by 2 bases and V by 5 bases; bases with no gene match: 20. The CDR3 consists of 19 residues. Germline CDR1 and CDR2: GTSNPN and SVGIG (reference sequence). CDR3 in DNA: TGTGCCTGGGGGGGCTACCCACTAGGGGGACTAGCGAGTCAAGAGACCCAGTACTTC. Protein sequence: CAWGGYPLGGLASQETQYF.

The chain combines TRBV5-6 with TRBJ2-7; a possible D gene is TRBD2 (6 bases). Germline V CDR1 and CDR2: SGHDT, YYEEEE. This CDR3 has 16 residues. Trimming stripped 4 bases from V and 1 base from J, with 18 bases between. The CDR3 spells CASSPPGVKFSYEQYF. The CDR3, as DNA: TGTGCCAGCAGCCCGCCGGGGGTAAAATTTTCCTACGAGCAGTACTTC.

This clone has just one count. This chain connects TRBV7-3 to TRBJ2-1, with 11 bases that match TRBD2. Germline V gene data show CDR1 as SGHTA and CDR2 as FQGTGA. The CDR3 consists of 15 residues. J was trimmed by 4 bases and V by 4 bases; bases with no gene match: 3. The CDR3 reads CASSYRLAGYNEQFF. In DNA form, the CDR3 reads TGTGCCAGCAGCTACCGACTAGCGGGATACAATGAGCAGTTCTTC.

This sequence joins TRBV9 and TRBJ2-3; weak D call: TRBD1 (6 bases). V was cut by 4 bases and J by 2 bases, with 14 bases left in between. The CDR3 loop spans 15 amino acids. Germline V gene lookup returns CDR1 SGDLS and CDR2 YYNGEE. The CDR3 sequence is CASSPRTVDTDTQYF. The DNA for the CDR3 is TGTGCCAGCAGCCCCCGGACAGTCGACACAGATACGCAGTATTTT.

This clone was recorded once. The chain employs TRBV11-3 and TRBJ1-6; no clear D gene. Trimming took 6 bases from V and 4 from J, leaving 16 bases between them. CDR3 length: 16 amino acids. Looked up from germline, CDR1 is SGHNT and CDR2 is YENEEA. CDR3 nucleotide sequence: TGTGCCAGCAGATTCTCGGCGGGCCCTTATAATTCACCCCTCCACTTT. Amino acids: CASRFSAGPYNSPLHF.